Presented here are 11 T cell receptor beta chains from one specimen sequenced in a study of CD8 T cells in ankylosing spondylitis (dated by TCRdb to about 2017). Points the paper makes about the study in general: A TCR beta motif made up of several highly homologous amino acid variants appeared to be characteristic of blood from ankylosing spondylitis patients.

Their recognized antigens are unknown. The library was built by means of 5' RACE. The instrument was an Illumina HiSeq 2500. The public reads were run again by TCRdb, first through fastp at Q25 and then through MiXCR, and only productive beta chains were kept. Duplicate CDR3 protein sequences are folded into a single record with the most common DNA and genes. The sample table records approximately 520,000 distinct CDR3 sequences; less than 6% of these occur just once. Under 4.5% of the sample is in the top ten clones. The sequencing input was blood, either unsorted or a sorted T cell fraction (not recorded which). These receptors were collected from a male donor with ankylosing spondylitis.

This clonotype came up many times. This chain uses TRBV4-3 with TRBJ2-3; TRBD2 matches 16 bases. Germline V gene sequence: CDR1 LGHNA, CDR2 YSLEER. V shed 1 base, J shed 6 bases, and the junction held 7 bases outside the gene matches. The CDR3 totals 18 residues. CDR3 sequence (DNA): TGCGCCAGCAGCCAAGTGGTAGGGACTAGCGGGAGGGCGGATACGCAGTATTTT. Residues: CASSQVVGTSGRADTQYF.

Ten or more counts support this clonotype. V usage is TRBV7-2 and J usage is TRBJ2-3, with a tentative D call TRBD2 (7 bases). This CDR3 region has 16 residues. CDR1 is SGHTA and CDR2 is FQGNSA in the germline V gene. V dropped 3 bases and J dropped 3 bases, with 16 bases sitting between them. In nucleotides, the CDR3 is TGTGCCAGCAGCTTTGCGGGGGCATTTGAGACAGATACGCAGTATTTT. Translated, it gives CASSFAGAFETDTQYF.

This clonotype was observed at least ten times. V usage is TRBV24-1 and J usage is TRBJ2-2, with 9 bases that match TRBD1. J was trimmed by 4 bases and V by 7 bases; bases with no gene match: 3. Germline V CDR1 and CDR2: KGHDR, SFDVKD. The CDR3 sequence is 14 residues long. For the CDR3, the DNA is TGTGCCACCAGAAGGACAGGGGCCACCGGGGAGCTGTTTTTT. Translating gives CATRRTGATGELFF.

This clonotype appeared many times. The chain couples TRBV5-1 to TRBJ2-3; no firm D call. Germline V gene lookup returns CDR1 SGHRS and CDR2 YFSETQ. The V gene lost 4 bases and the J gene lost 6 bases, with 15 bases spanning the gap. The CDR3 loop spans 14 amino acids. Here the CDR3 reads CASSLIAGPDTQYF. Written as DNA, the CDR3 is TGCGCCAGCAGCCTTATCGCCGGTCCTGATACGCAGTATTTT.

In this sample, this clonotype turned up a few times. The chain has TRBV3-1 and TRBJ2-5; D tentatively fits TRBD1 or TRBD2 (5 bases each). This CDR3 is 15 amino acids long. The germline V gene has CDR1 LGHDT and CDR2 YNNKEL (reference sequence). The germline V and J ends were trimmed by 4 bases and 1 base, with 13 bases remaining between them. CDR3 nucleotide sequence: TGTGCCAGCAGCCCGGGGCTAGCCTCCCAAGAGACCCAGTACTTC. It specifies CASSPGLASQETQYF.

In its sample, this clonotype was seen many times. The V call is TRBV18, the J call TRBJ1-1, with D uncertain. The CDR3 loop spans 15 amino acids. CDR1 is KGHSH, CDR2 LQKENI, per germline. Trimming shortened V by 3 bases and J by 6 bases, and 17 bases separated the two germline ends. CDR3 bases: TGTGCCAGCTCACCGGCTGGCACGTTAATGGCTGAAGCTTTCTTT. Its protein product is CASSPAGTLMAEAFF.

This clonotype has ten or more counts. The chain combines TRBV5-6 with TRBJ2-1; 12 bases match TRBD2. V was pared by 3 bases and J by 15 bases, with 7 bases of the junction left unmatched. The CDR3 is 13 residues long. Germline V gene sequence: CDR1 SGHDT, CDR2 YYEEEE. This CDR3 reads CASSSVTSGSWFF. The CDR3 nucleotides are TGTGCCAGCAGCTCCGTGACTAGCGGGAGCTGGTTCTTC.

Remarks on this clonotype: With a much larger clone just one base away, this may be a read error. This chain connects TRBV12-3 or TRBV12-4 to TRBJ1-2, with D perhaps matching TRBD1 (5 bases). This CDR3 spans 14 amino acids. The ends were cut back, 5 bases at V and 9 bases at J, with 19 bases in the middle. CDR3 DNA sequence: TGTGCCAGCAGTCGAGATGGGGGAGCTCGTAGCTACACCTTC. It yields the protein CASSRDGGARSYTF.

The table lists this clonotype with many counts. The chain has TRBV20-1 and TRBJ1-3; possibly TRBD1 for D (6 bases). CDR1 and CDR2 from the germline V gene are DFQATT and SNEGSKA (reference sequence). This CDR3 has 15 residues. The V end lost 3 bases, the J end lost 0 bases, and 12 bases lay between the germline ends. DNA of the CDR3: TGCAGTGCTAGTGCGGGACATTCCTCTGGAAACACCATATATTTT. Amino acids: CSASAGHSSGNTIYF.

This clonotype was counted many times. V gene TRBV21-1 combines with J gene TRBJ1-5; TRBD1 is the table's D call and was not checked against the DNA. TRBV21-1 is annotated as a pseudogene. This CDR3 is built from 14 residues. Here the CDR3 reads CASSKGWWGSPQHF. DNA for the CDR3: TGTGCCAGCAGCAAAGGGTGGTGGGGCTCGCCCCAGCATTTT.

The CDR3 DNA reads TGCAGCGTAGACACAGGGGGCGAGGATGGCTACACCTTC. This gives the protein CSVDTGGEDGYTF. The chain recombines TRBV29-1 with TRBJ1-2; TRBD1 aligns across 9 bases. Unmatched junction bases numbered 8, after V lost 6 bases and J lost 6 bases. The CDR3 has 13 residues. Germline assignment: CDR1 SQVTM and CDR2 ANQGSEA.